The clone carrying this T cell receptor (beta chain) has only one observation. Its antigen is undetermined. Other nucleotide sequences from this sample produce the same CDR3. This sample stems from a study of T cell responses to AZD1222 COVID-19 vaccine. Regarding the study as a whole: After the peak T cell response, and only then, were repertoires sampled. Only five to seven AZD1222 recipients were seropositive at baseline.

V gave up 0 bases and J gave up 4 bases, with 6 bases separating them. The CDR3 is 13 amino acids. Germline assignment: CDR1 SGHNT and CDR2 YENEEA. Here immunoSEQ multiplex PCR was the method, and the copy in TCRdb shows in-frame clones only, minus some. Of about 150,000 clones listed, roughly 90% are singletons. The rearrangement links TRBV11-3 to TRBJ1-1; D uncertain. This specimen consisted of peripheral blood, obtained 28 days after the second AZD1222 dose. This TCR came from an adult who received the AZD1222 COVID-19 vaccine. CDR3 coding DNA: TGTGCCAGCAGCTTAGATCGCGGCACTGAAGCTTTCTTT. It encodes CASSLDRGTEAFF.